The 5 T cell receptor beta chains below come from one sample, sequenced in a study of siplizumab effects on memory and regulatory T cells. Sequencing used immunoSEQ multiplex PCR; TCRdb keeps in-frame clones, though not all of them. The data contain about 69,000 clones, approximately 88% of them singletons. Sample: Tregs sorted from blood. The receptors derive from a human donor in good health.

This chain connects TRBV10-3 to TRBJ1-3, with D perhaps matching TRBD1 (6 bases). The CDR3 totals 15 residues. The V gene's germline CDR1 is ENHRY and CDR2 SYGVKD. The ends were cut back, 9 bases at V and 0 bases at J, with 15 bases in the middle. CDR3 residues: CAIGGGPISGNTIYF. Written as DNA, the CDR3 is TGTGCCATTGGGGGGGGGCCCATCTCTGGAAACACCATATATTTT.

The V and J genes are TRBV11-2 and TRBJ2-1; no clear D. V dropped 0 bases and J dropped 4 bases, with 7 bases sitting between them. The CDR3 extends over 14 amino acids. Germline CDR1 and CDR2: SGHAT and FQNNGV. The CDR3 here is CASSLDAKYNEQFF. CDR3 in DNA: TGTGCCAGCAGCTTAGACGCAAAGTACAATGAGCAGTTCTTC. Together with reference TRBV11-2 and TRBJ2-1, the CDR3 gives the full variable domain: EAGVAQSPRYKIIEKRQSVAFWCNPISGHATLYWYQQILGQGPKLLIQFQNNGVVDDSQLPKDRFSAERLKGVDSTLKIQPAKLEDSAVYLCASSLDAKYNEQFFGPGTRLTVL.

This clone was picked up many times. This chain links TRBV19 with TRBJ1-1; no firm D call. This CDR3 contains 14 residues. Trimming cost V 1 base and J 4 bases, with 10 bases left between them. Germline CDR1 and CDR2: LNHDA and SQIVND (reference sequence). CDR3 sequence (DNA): TGTGCCAGTAGTATAGGAGTTGTGCCCACTGAAGCTTTCTTT. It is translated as CASSIGVVPTEAFF.

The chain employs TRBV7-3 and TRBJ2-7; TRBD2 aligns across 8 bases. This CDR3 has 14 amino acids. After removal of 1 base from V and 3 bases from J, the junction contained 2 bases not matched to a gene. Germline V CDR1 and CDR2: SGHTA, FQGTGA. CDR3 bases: TGTGCCAGCAGCTTAAACGCGGGAGGCTACGAGCAGTACTTC. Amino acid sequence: CASSLNAGGYEQYF.

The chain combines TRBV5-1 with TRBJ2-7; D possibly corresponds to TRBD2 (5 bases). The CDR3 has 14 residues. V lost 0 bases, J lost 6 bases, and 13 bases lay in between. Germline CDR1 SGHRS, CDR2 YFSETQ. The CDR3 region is CASSLDTSLGEQYF. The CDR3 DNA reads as TGCGCCAGCAGCTTGGATACTAGTCTCGGCGAGCAGTACTTC.